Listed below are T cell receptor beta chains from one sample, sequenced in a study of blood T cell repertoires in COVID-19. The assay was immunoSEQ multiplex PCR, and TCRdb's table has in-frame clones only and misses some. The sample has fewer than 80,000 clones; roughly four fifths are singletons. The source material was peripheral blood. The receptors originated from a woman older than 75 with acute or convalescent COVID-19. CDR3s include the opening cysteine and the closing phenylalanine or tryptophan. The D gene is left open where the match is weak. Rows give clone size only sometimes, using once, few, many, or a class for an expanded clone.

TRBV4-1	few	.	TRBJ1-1	TGCGCCAGCAGCCAAGAAGAGACAGAAAAAGCTTTCTTT	CASSQEETEKAFF
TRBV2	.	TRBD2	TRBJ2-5	TGTGCCAGAGGGGGACTAGCGGGGACCCAGTACTTC	CARGGLAGTQYF
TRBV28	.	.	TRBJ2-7	TGTGCCAGCAGTGAGATTACGACAGGATCATACTACGAGCAGTACTTC	CASSEITTGSYYEQYF
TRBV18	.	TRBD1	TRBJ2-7	TGTGCCAGCTCAGGACAGGGGAGGGACGAGCAGTACTTC	CASSGQGRDEQYF
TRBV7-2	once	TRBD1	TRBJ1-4	TGTGCCAGCAGCTTCTCACCCGACAGGGGGGCTAATGAAAAACTGTTTTTT	CASSFSPDRGANEKLFF
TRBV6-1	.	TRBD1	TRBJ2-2	TGTGCCAGCAGTGATTTCGGACAGGAAAACACCGGGGAGCTGTTTTTT	CASSDFGQENTGELFF
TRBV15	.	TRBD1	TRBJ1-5	TGTGCCACCAGCAGAGGGGACAGGGGAAGCAATCAGCCCCAGCATTTT	CATSRGDRGSNQPQHF
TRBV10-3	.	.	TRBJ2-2	TGTGCCATCAGTCAGACTAACACCGGGGAGCTGTTTTTT	CAISQTNTGELFF
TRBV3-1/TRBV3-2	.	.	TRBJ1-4	TGTGCCAGCAGCCAAGATCAGGATGAAAAACTGTTTTTT	CASSQDQDEKLFF
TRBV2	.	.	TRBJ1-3	TGTGCCAGCATGGTGGGGAGCTCTGGAAACACCATATATTTT	CASMVGSSGNTIYF
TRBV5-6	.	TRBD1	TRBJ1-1	TGTGCCAGCAGCCATACTACCGGGACAGGGTTCTGGTTCTTT	CASSHTTGTGFWFF
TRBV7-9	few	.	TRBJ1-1	TGTGCCAGCAGCTTAGAGGTAGGGGGCACTGAAGCTTTCTTT	CASSLEVGGTEAFF
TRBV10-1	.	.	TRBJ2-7	TGCGCCAGCAGTGAGTATTCCCGAGCGCCATACGAGCAGTACTTC	CASSEYSRAPYEQYF
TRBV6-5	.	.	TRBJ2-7	TGTGCCAGCACTAGAGGACAAATGGCACCCTACGAGCAGTACTTC	CASTRGQMAPYEQYF
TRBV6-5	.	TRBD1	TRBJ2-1	TGTGCCAGCAGAGAGACAGGGGGCCTTGAGCAGTTCTTC	CASRETGGLEQFF
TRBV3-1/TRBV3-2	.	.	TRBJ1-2	TGTGCCAGCAGCCCCGGGGGTAATAGTGGCTACACCTTC	CASSPGGNSGYTF
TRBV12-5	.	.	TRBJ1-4	TGTGCTAGTGACCGTGGGGACGGGGGTGAAAAACTGTTTTTT	CASDRGDGGEKLFF
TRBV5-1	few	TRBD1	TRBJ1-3	TGCGCCAGCAGCTTACAGGGGACTGGAAACACCATATATTTT	CASSLQGTGNTIYF
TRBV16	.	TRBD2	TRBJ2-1	TGTGCCAGCAGCCGGACTAGCGGTTCCTACAATGAGCAGTTCTTC	CASSRTSGSYNEQFF
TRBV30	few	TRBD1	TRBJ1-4	TGTGCCTGGAGTGGGGACAGCGAAACAACTAATGAAAAACTGTTTTTT	CAWSGDSETTNEKLFF
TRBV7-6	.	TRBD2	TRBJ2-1	TGTGCCAGCAGCTACAGCGGGGCTACCTACAATGAGCAGTTCTTC	CASSYSGATYNEQFF
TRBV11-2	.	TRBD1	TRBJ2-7	TGTGCCAGCAGCTCCACCCGGGGGACAGGTTACTACGAGCAGTACTTC	CASSSTRGTGYYEQYF
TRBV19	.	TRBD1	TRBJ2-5	TGTGCCAGTAGCCTTTCTACAGGGGGTTGGGAGACCCAGTACTTC	CASSLSTGGWETQYF
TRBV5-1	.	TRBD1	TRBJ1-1	TGCGCCAGCAGCTTGGAAGGCCAGGGGGCGTCTGAAGCTTTCTTT	CASSLEGQGASEAFF
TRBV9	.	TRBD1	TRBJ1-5	TGTGCCAGCAGCGTGACAGGGAGCAATCAGCCCCAGCATTTT	CASSVTGSNQPQHF
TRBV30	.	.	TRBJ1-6	TGTGCCTTAGACAGCTCTTTTAGAGGTTCACCCCTCCACTTT	CALDSSFRGSPLHF
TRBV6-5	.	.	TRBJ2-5	TGTGCCAGCAGTTACGACAGCCAAGAGACCCAGTACTTC	CASSYDSQETQYF
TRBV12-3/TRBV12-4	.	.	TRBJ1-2	TGTGCCAGCAGTTTAGCCCCCGGGTATGGCTACACCTTC	CASSLAPGYGYTF
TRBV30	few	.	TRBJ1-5	TGTGCCTGGAGTTTAAGGGAGAATCAGCCCCAGCATTTT	CAWSLRENQPQHF
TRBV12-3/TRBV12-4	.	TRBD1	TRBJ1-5	TGTGCCAGCAGGCAAACAGGGGATCAGCCCCAGCATTTT	CASRQTGDQPQHF
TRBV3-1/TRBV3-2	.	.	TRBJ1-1	TGTGCCAGCAGCCAAGATCTAACCCCAAAGGAAGCTTTCTTT	CASSQDLTPKEAFF
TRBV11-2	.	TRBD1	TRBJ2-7	TGTGCCAGCAGCTTAGCAGCGGCGCGGGACAGGTCCCCCTACGAGCAGTACTTC	CASSLAAARDRSPYEQYF
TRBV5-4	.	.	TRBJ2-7	TGTGCCAGCAGCTTGGACGCGGGCCACGTCTACGAGCAGTACTTC	CASSLDAGHVYEQYF
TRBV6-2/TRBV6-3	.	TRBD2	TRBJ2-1	TGTGCCAGCAGTTCTCCCCCCCGACCGGGACTAGCATTCAATGAGCAGTTCTTC	CASSSPPRPGLAFNEQFF
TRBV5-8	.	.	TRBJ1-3	TGTGCCAGCAGCTTGGGAGACAGGCCCCGAAACACCATATATTTT	CASSLGDRPRNTIYF
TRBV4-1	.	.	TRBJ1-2	TGCGCCAGCAGCCAAGTACCCAGAGGGTCTGGATATGGCTACACCTTC	CASSQVPRGSGYGYTF
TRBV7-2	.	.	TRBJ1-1	TGTGCCAGCAGCTTAGACTATCGCGGAGGCACTGAAGCTTTCTTT	CASSLDYRGGTEAFF
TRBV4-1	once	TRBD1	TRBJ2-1	TGCGCCAGCAGCCCTACCCCGACAGGGCGGAATGAGCAGTTCTTC	CASSPTPTGRNEQFF
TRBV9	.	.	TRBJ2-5	TGTGCCAGCAGCGTAGACTATCCCCCAGAGACCCAGTACTTC	CASSVDYPPETQYF
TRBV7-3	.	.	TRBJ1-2	TGTGCCAGCAGCAAAGGACAGAACTATGGCTACACCTTC	CASSKGQNYGYTF
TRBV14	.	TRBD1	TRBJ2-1	TGTGCCAGCAGCCAACCGGGACAGGGGTGGAACAATGAGCAGTTCTTC	CASSQPGQGWNNEQFF